Listed below are T cell receptor beta chains from one sample, sequenced in a study of identical twins. MiXCR, applied by TCRdb to the 5' RACE reads, yields one record per CDR3 protein. The data hold around 160,000 distinct CDR3 sequences, with 3% to 4.5% observed a single time. Sequencing was performed on memory T cells sorted from blood. These receptors were collected from a man between 18 and 29 years old in good health. The CDR3 runs from the conserved cysteine through the conserved F or W.

TRBV12-3/TRBV12-4 | CASSGSDTQYF
TRBV7-6 | CASSLGPGTQYF
TRBV4-1 | CASSRMGLADYNEQFF
TRBV6-6 | CASAGGAYNEQFF
TRBV5-1 | CASSMDSSNTEAFF
TRBV7-2 | CASSLGFSGANVLTF
TRBV15 | CATSKSVNTEAFF
TRBV4-3 | CASSPLPGRNTGELFF
TRBV27 | CASSFQSGANVLTF
TRBV14 | CASSPLSGGRNIQYF